This TCR beta chain was retrieved from a study of CXCR3-negative and CXCR3-positive naive CD8 T cells (dated by TCRdb to about 2019). Turning to the overall study: In total, 130 million to 150 million TRB reads were obtained, or roughly 1.5 +/- 0.3 million reads per library. The diversity and physicochemical repertoire analyses included roughly ten donors pooled from two independent experiments. The TRBV-TRBJ cluster analysis covered naive subsets from 5 donors and memory cells from 3 donors. Here is what the overall study found, with its caveats: Freshly isolated PBMCs were used for most assays because CXCR3 expression went down partially after cryopreservation. Comparably high repertoire diversity was found in both naive subsets, whereas much lower repertoire diversity was found in memory CD8+ T cells. TRBV-TRBJ usage was similar between naive CXCR3-negative and CXCR3-positive cells from the same donor, while memory cells showed distinct patterns. Because surface CD5, which is linked to self-reactivity in mice, was comparable between the naive subsets, TCR interaction strength was also inferred from the physicochemical properties of TRB CDR3s.

Each CD8+ T cell subset was flow-sorted in triplicate, and 300,000 or so cells per subset were placed directly into RLT lysis buffer. Peripheral blood mononuclear cells were isolated from buffy coats using standard density gradient centrifugation. Total RNA was extracted from sorted cells with an RNeasy Mini Kit. TCRdb lists the instrument as NextSeq 550. The Human TCR Profiling Kit (MiLaboratory) was used to prepare UMI-labeled 5' RACE TRB cDNA libraries. cDNA synthesis used the entire amount of extracted RNA, and PCR amplification then used the entire amount of cDNA produced. Libraries were prepared in parallel with an identical number of PCR cycles. The paper's data handling went like this. About 52,000 +/- 9,100 unique UMI-labeled TRB cDNA molecules per library were extracted with MIGEC and MiXCR, with at least two reads per UMI required. On average, approximately 40,000 +/- 10,000 functional in-frame TRB CDR3 nucleotide clonotypes lacking stop codons were found per library. After downsampling to 5000 UMI-labeled TRB molecules per sample, diversity metrics such as normalized Shannon-Wiener and Chao1 were calculated in VDJtools. VDJtools computed clonotype-size-weighted physicochemical properties of the central five CDR3 residues: interaction energy, strength, volume and Kidera factor 4. After TCRdb reprocessed the reads, each CDR3 protein sequence was kept as one row, without DNA. These V and J calls rely on TCRdb rather than the paper's analysis. The sample's clone listing holds 45,000 to 55,000 distinct CDR3 sequences. The ten biggest clones cover approximately 15% of the sample.

Note on this clonotype: The specificity of this receptor is unknown.

CDR1 and CDR2 are read off the germline V gene as KGHDR and SFDVKD. The CDR3 numbers 14 residues from cysteine through phenylalanine. Only the protein is on record. The source of this sequence is a human donor in good health. Some clones in this sample may be carry-over from other donors' samples. The chain couples TRBV24-1 to TRBJ2-1; the D gene TCRdb calls, TRBD1, cannot be checked with no DNA. The sample taken for sequencing was memory CD8+ T cells from blood. The cell subset or site label here, explained by the study, means: conventional CD8+ memory T cells (TMEM), sorted as controls. The CDR3 protein sequence reads: CATSETGVYNEQFF.